These T cell receptor beta chains were read from a single sample in a study of shared clonotypes between healthy human individuals. Generated by immunoSEQ multiplex PCR, the TCRdb table keeps only in-frame clones and is missing some. This sample has approximately 2,000,000 clones, with less than 95% found just once. Sequencing was done on a sample of naive CD4+ T cells from PBMCs. The receptors originated from a young man in good health. Some clones in this sample may be carry-over from other donors' samples. Each CDR3 is given with its conserved first and last residue. The D gene is left open where the match is weak. Expanded clones are given a class, and other clones once, few, many or no size at all.

>TRBV7-9|-|TRBJ2-7|-
CASSFNPGPLGYEQYF
TGTGCCAGCAGCTTCAACCCGGGACCCCTGGGCTACGAGCAGTACTTC
>TRBV28|TRBD1|TRBJ2-1|-
CASLTGSYNEQFF
TGTGCCAGTCTGACAGGGTCCTACAATGAGCAGTTCTTC
>TRBV14|-|TRBJ2-7|-
CASSPRWGRLGEQYF
TGTGCCAGCAGCCCACGGTGGGGGAGGCTGGGGGAGCAGTACTTC
>TRBV27|-|TRBJ1-4|-
CASSPDPTGASGKLFF
TGTGCCAGCAGTCCCGATCCGACAGGCGCCTCTGGGAAACTGTTTTTT
>TRBV7-9|-|TRBJ2-7|-
CASSQQGFTLGEQYF
TGTGCCAGCAGCCAACAGGGATTTACTTTGGGCGAGCAGTACTTC
>TRBV5-1|TRBD1|TRBJ1-1|-
CASSSGTDTEAFF
TGCGCCAGCAGCTCCGGGACAGACACTGAAGCTTTCTTT
>TRBV5-6|-|TRBJ1-5|-
CASSLGVLYSNQPQHF
TGTGCCAGCAGCTTGGGGGTACTCTATAGCAATCAGCCCCAGCATTTT
>TRBV21-1|-|TRBJ2-7|-
CASSKAQKFGQGAGEQYF
-
>TRBV7-9|-|TRBJ2-7|-
CASSLGGTRPNHEQYF
TGTGCCAGCAGCTTGGGTGGCACTCGGCCAAACCACGAGCAGTACTTC
>TRBV5-1|-|TRBJ1-3|-
CASSPRGGSGNTIYF
TGCGCCAGCAGCCCCCGGGGGGGCTCTGGAAACACCATATATTTT
>TRBV11-2|TRBD1|TRBJ2-5|-
CASSFTGVETQYF
TGTGCCAGCAGCTTCACAGGGGTCGAGACCCAGTACTTC
>TRBV25-1|-|TRBJ2-6|-
CASSDVGTSGANVLTF
TGTGCCAGCAGTGATGTAGGGACCTCTGGGGCCAACGTCCTGACTTTC
>TRBV27|-|TRBJ2-7|-
CASSPGSYEQYF
TGTGCCAGCAGTCCAGGGTCCTACGAGCAGTACTTC
>TRBV5-4|-|TRBJ1-3|-
CASSLGPSGGNTIYF
TGTGCCAGCAGCTTGGGTCCCAGCGGGGGAAACACCATATATTTT
>TRBV28|-|TRBJ1-5|-
CASNHLNQPQHF
TGTGCCAGCAACCACCTCAATCAGCCCCAGCATTTT
>TRBV10-1|TRBD2|TRBJ2-1|-
CASSEQLAGGSEQFF
TGCGCCAGCAGTGAGCAACTAGCGGGAGGCAGTGAGCAGTTCTTC
>TRBV5-8|TRBD1|TRBJ2-5|-
CASSFGTGVEETQYF
TGTGCCAGCAGCTTTGGGACAGGGGTGGAAGAGACCCAGTACTTC
>TRBV27|TRBD1|TRBJ1-2|-
CASSLDRDSTYYGYTF
TGTGCCAGCAGTTTGGACCGGGACAGTACATACTATGGCTACACCTTC
>TRBV18|-|TRBJ1-2|-
CASSSTRRGERDYGYTF
TGTGCCAGCTCATCGACGCGTCGAGGGGAGAGAGACTATGGCTACACCTTC
>TRBV2|-|TRBJ2-7|-
CASSLGQSSYEQYF
TGTGCCAGCAGTCTCGGACAAAGCTCCTACGAGCAGTACTTC
>TRBV7-2|TRBD2|TRBJ2-3|-
CASSVAGGLADTQYF
TGTGCCAGCAGCGTAGCGGGAGGATTAGCAGATACGCAGTATTTT
>TRBV10-3|TRBD1|TRBJ1-2|-
CAISDRDSYGYTF
TGTGCCATCAGTGACCGGGACAGCTATGGCTACACCTTC
>TRBV2|TRBD1|TRBJ2-7|once
CASRQDRTGQSSYEQYF
TGTGCCAGCAGGCAAGATAGGACAGGCCAAAGCTCCTACGAGCAGTACTTC
>TRBV11-2|-|TRBJ2-7|once
CASSLAAGAVTSYEQYF
TGTGCCAGCAGCTTAGCGGCAGGGGCCGTAACCTCCTACGAGCAGTACTTC
>TRBV19|-|TRBJ1-4|-
CASSSRGAHNEKLFF
TGTGCCAGTAGTTCCAGGGGTGCTCACAATGAAAAACTGTTTTTT
>TRBV9|-|TRBJ2-3|-
CASSVAGSTDTQYF
TGTGCCAGCAGCGTTGCCGGGAGCACAGATACGCAGTATTTT
>TRBV11-3|TRBD1|TRBJ2-1|-
CASSQDRPPGKQFF
TGTGCCAGCAGCCAGGACAGGCCCCCCGGGAAGCAGTTCTTC
>TRBV4-1|-|TRBJ2-2|-
CASSQDLSRRELFF
TGCGCCAGCAGCCAAGATCTTAGTCGAAGGGAGCTGTTTTTT
>TRBV28|-|TRBJ1-1|-
CASSFLQGRLPARAFF
TGTGCCAGCAGTTTTCTCCAGGGCCGTTTGCCTGCTCGAGCTTTCTTT
>TRBV5-6|TRBD1|TRBJ1-1|few
CASSPGTENTEAFF
TGTGCCAGCAGCCCCGGGACAGAGAACACTGAAGCTTTCTTT
>TRBV2|-|TRBJ2-3|once
CASSPLPGADTQYF
TGTGCCAGCAGCCCCCTCCCCGGGGCAGATACGCAGTATTTT
>TRBV6-4|-|TRBJ1-5|few
CASAPREDSPQHF
TGTGCCAGCGCCCCCCGCGAGGACTCCCCCCAGCATTTT
>TRBV5-1|-|TRBJ2-3|-
CASSRDPKDTQYF
TGCGCCAGCAGCCGGGACCCCAAGGATACGCAGTATTTT
>TRBV4-2|-|TRBJ1-1|once
CASSQDKFTEAFF
TGTGCCAGCAGCCAAGATAAATTCACTGAAGCTTTCTTT
>TRBV29-1|-|TRBJ2-7|-
CSVEDSGRGPTYEQYF
TGCAGCGTTGAAGATAGTGGTAGGGGACCAACCTACGAGCAGTACTTC
>TRBV20-1|-|TRBJ2-1|-
CSAVAYNEQFF
TGCAGTGCTGTTGCCTACAATGAGCAGTTCTTC
>TRBV15|-|TRBJ1-5|-
CATSRARGLDQPQHF
TGTGCCACCAGCAGAGCCCGAGGTCTCGATCAGCCCCAGCATTTT
>TRBV29-1|TRBD1|TRBJ1-1|-
CSVEGQGAAEAFF
TGCAGCGTTGAAGGGCAGGGGGCCGCTGAAGCTTTCTTT
>TRBV4-1|TRBD2|TRBJ2-1|-
CASSQEVTSGSTYNEQFF
TGCGCCAGCAGCCAAGAGGTCACTAGCGGGAGCACTTACAATGAGCAGTTCTTC
>TRBV7-3|TRBD1|TRBJ2-3|-
CASSLGPAGGLDTQYF
TGTGCCAGCAGCTTAGGGCCGGCAGGGGGCCTAGATACGCAGTATTTT
>TRBV7-3|-|TRBJ1-2|-
CASRSTGFWGGYTF
TGTGCCAGCAGATCAACAGGGTTTTGGGGAGGCTACACCTTC
>TRBV28|TRBD1|TRBJ2-7|-
CASRSGTGPYEQYF
TGTGCCAGCAGATCCGGGACAGGGCCCTACGAGCAGTACTTC
>TRBV28|-|TRBJ2-7|-
CASSAPRGAYEQYF
TGTGCCAGCAGTGCCCCCAGGGGCGCCTACGAGCAGTACTTC
>TRBV5-4|-|TRBJ2-7|-
CASSLPPAPGVSYEQYF
TGTGCCAGCAGCCTCCCGCCCGCGCCTGGGGTTTCCTACGAGCAGTACTTC
>TRBV7-9|TRBD2|TRBJ2-1|-
CASSGVSGRKENNEQFF
TGTGCCAGCAGCGGAGTTAGCGGGAGAAAAGAGAACAATGAGCAGTTCTTC
>TRBV5-1|-|TRBJ2-7|once
CASSLGGDEQYF
TGCGCCAGCAGCTTGGGTGGAGACGAGCAGTACTTC
>TRBV11-2|-|TRBJ2-1|once
CASSLVGRSRLKQFF
TGTGCCAGCAGCTTAGTGGGCAGGTCCCGCTTGAAGCAGTTCTTC
>TRBV29-1|TRBD1|TRBJ1-1|once
CSVSGTANTEAFF
TGCAGCGTCTCCGGGACAGCGAACACTGAAGCTTTCTTT
>TRBV28|-|TRBJ2-5|-
CASSSTGRETQYF
TGTGCCAGCAGTTCCACAGGGAGGGAGACCCAGTACTTC
>TRBV7-6|TRBD2|TRBJ2-3|-
CASSLGIAGGIDTQYF
TGTGCCAGCAGCTTAGGGATAGCGGGAGGAATAGATACGCAGTATTTT
>TRBV7-4|TRBD2|TRBJ2-1|-
CASSLSPLASGSNEQFF
TGTGCCAGCAGCTTATCTCCCTTGGCTAGCGGGAGTAATGAGCAGTTCTTC
>TRBV30|-|TRBJ1-5|few
CAWSVFTGNQPQHF
TGTGCCTGGAGTGTATTTACAGGGAATCAGCCCCAGCATTTT
>TRBV25-1|-|TRBJ2-2|-
CASSSVNTGELFF
TGTGCCAGCAGTTCAGTGAACACCGGGGAGCTGTTTTTT